One and the same sample provided the 30 T cell receptor beta chains below, sequenced in a study of shared clonotypes between healthy human individuals. Profiling relied on immunoSEQ multiplex PCR, and the TCRdb table lists in-frame clones only, not all of them. The sample holds over a million clones, roughly 96% seen once. Sequenced: naive CD4+ T cells sorted from blood. Subset meaning: CD45RA+ positively selected. Receptor source: a man under 40 in good health.

The chain uses TRBV28 and TRBJ2-3; D gene ambiguous. There are 16 residues in the CDR3. Germline V lookup: CDR1 MDHEN, CDR2 SYDVKM. V was clipped by 5 bases and J by 0 bases, with 15 bases between them. CDR3 sequence: CASSPDHTGSTDTQYF. CDR3 coding DNA: TGTGCCAGCAGTCCGGATCATACGGGCAGCACAGATACGCAGTATTTT.

This chain links TRBV7-2 with TRBJ2-7, with D maybe TRBD1 (5 bases). V lost 5 bases and J 0 bases, leaving 14 bases between the germline ends. CDR3 size: 15 residues. CDR1 and CDR2 (germline): SGHTA, FQGNSA. In DNA, the CDR3 is TGTGCCAGCAGCAGGACACGGGCCTCCTCCTACGAGCAGTACTTC. As protein: CASSRTRASSYEQYF.

This clone is a singleton in its sample. This rearrangement joins TRBV30 to TRBJ2-7, with TRBD2 identical over 10 bases. The CDR3 is 16 amino acids. J gave up 2 bases and V 2 bases, and 9 bases lay outside the gene matches. CDR1 is GTSNPN and CDR2 is SVGIG in the germline V gene (reference sequence). The CDR3 DNA sequence: TGTGCCTGGAGTTCTAGCGGGAGAGGATTCCCCTACGAGCAGTACTTC. Translating it yields CAWSSSGRGFPYEQYF.

This sequence joins TRBV7-2 and TRBJ2-3; no reliable D call. Germline CDR1 is SGHTA and CDR2 is FQGNSA. V was cut by 1 base and J by 6 bases, with 5 bases left in between. The CDR3 has 12 residues. The CDR3, as DNA: TGTGCCAGCAGCTTAGGCGTGGATACGCAGTATTTT. Translated, it gives CASSLGVDTQYF. The variable domain in full, completed from reference TRBV7-2 and TRBJ2-3, reads GAGVSQSPSNKVTEKGKDVELRCDPISGHTALYWYRQSLGQGLEFLIYFQGNSAPDKSGLPSDRFSAERTGGSVSTLTIQRTQQEDSAVYLCASSLGVDTQYFGPGTRLTVL.

The chain employs TRBV30 and TRBJ1-1; 7 positions match TRBD1. Trimming took 0 bases from V and 10 from J; bases not matched to a gene: 8. CDR1 is GTSNPN and CDR2 is SVGIG in the germline V gene (reference sequence). The CDR3 runs to 13 residues. CDR3: CAWSVRGGMGAFF. Written as DNA, the CDR3 is TGTGCCTGGAGTGTACGAGGGGGCATGGGAGCTTTCTTT.

The chain uses TRBV4-1 and TRBJ1-1, with D uncertain. Germline assignment: CDR1 MGHRA and CDR2 YSYEKL. The CDR3 sequence is 15 residues long. Trimming shortened V by 3 bases and J by 1 base, and 12 bases separated the two germline ends. The CDR3 spells CASSHTKDGNTEAFF. The CDR3 DNA reads TGCGCCAGCAGCCATACCAAGGACGGGAACACTGAAGCTTTCTTT.

J is TRBJ2-5 and V is TRBV6-5, with unresolved D. CDR3 length equals 14 residues. CDR1 and CDR2 from the germline V gene are MNHEY and SVGAGI. The ends were cut back, 2 bases at V and 5 bases at J, with 12 bases in the middle. The DNA for the CDR3 is TGTGCCAGCAGTTACCAGCCGGCAGGCGAGACCCAGTACTTC. As protein: CASSYQPAGETQYF.

This chain joins TRBV18 and TRBJ2-2; TRBD1 or TRBD2 may be the D gene (5 bases each). CDR1 and CDR2 (germline): KGHSH, LQKENI. The CDR3 has 19 amino acids. The V end was cut by 0 bases, the J end by 0 bases, with 17 bases between. The CDR3 spells CASSPPSIRGRTNTGELFF. CDR3 sequence (DNA): TGTGCCAGCTCACCACCGTCGATAAGGGGACGGACGAACACCGGGGAGCTGTTTTTT.

Concerning this clone itself: Other DNA sequences in this specimen translate into the identical CDR3. The chain links TRBV7-9 to TRBJ2-5; D ambiguous. This CDR3 region has 11 residues. Germline assignment: CDR1 SEHNR and CDR2 FQNEAQ (reference sequence). The germline V and J ends were trimmed by 5 bases and 5 bases, with 6 bases remaining between them. As DNA, the CDR3 is TGTGCCAGCAGCCACGGGGAGACCCAGTACTTC. Its translation is CASSHGETQYF.

This chain uses TRBV2 with TRBJ2-7; 8 nucleotides line up with TRBD1. The CDR3 covers 14 residues. V shed 5 bases, J shed 4 bases, and the junction held 7 bases outside the gene matches. Germline-derived CDR1 and CDR2 are SNHLY and FYNNEI. The chain's CDR3 is CASSPRQGRYEQYF. In nucleotides, the CDR3 is TGTGCCAGCAGTCCTAGACAGGGGCGATACGAGCAGTACTTC.

The rearrangement uses TRBV18 and TRBJ2-1, with a weak D call TRBD2 (6 bases). There are 14 residues in the CDR3. Trimming took off 6 bases at V and 5 bases at J, with 14 bases between the two ends. Looked up from germline, CDR1 is KGHSH and CDR2 is LQKENI. The CDR3 bases are TGTGCCAGCTCGACTAGTGTAGGCGACAATGAGCAGTTCTTC. Amino acids: CASSTSVGDNEQFF.

The gene calls are TRBV21-1 and TRBJ1-1; the table assigns TRBD1, which was not confirmed against the DNA. TRBV21-1 is an annotated pseudogene. This CDR3 has 12 residues. CDR3 in DNA: TGTGCCAGCTTACCTCAGGACACTGAAGCTTTCTTT. Translating it yields CASLPQDTEAFF.

This chain links TRBV5-1 with TRBJ2-5; 13 bases fit TRBD2. This CDR3 region has 16 residues. Germline values: CDR1 SGHRS, CDR2 YFSETQ. Trimming at V came to 3 bases and at J to 5 bases, leaving 7 bases not matched to a gene. The CDR3 spells CASSSGLAGSGETQYF. The CDR3 DNA is TGCGCCAGCAGCTCGGGACTAGCGGGATCAGGGGAGACCCAGTACTTC.

The chain recombines TRBV2 with TRBJ2-1; D uncertain. The germline V and J ends were trimmed by 11 bases and 0 bases, with 14 bases remaining between them. The CDR3 covers 14 residues. Germline V CDR1 and CDR2: SNHLY, FYNNEI. The CDR3 coding sequence is TGTGCCCGGCATCCGCCTAGCTCCTACAATGAGCAGTTCTTC. This sequence encodes CARHPPSSYNEQFF.

V and J are TRBV14 and TRBJ1-5; the D gene is possibly TRBD1 (5 bases). CDR1 and CDR2 from the germline V gene are SGHDN and FVKESK. V lost 2 bases, J lost 3 bases, and 8 bases lay in between. The CDR3 covers 14 residues. The CDR3 coding sequence is TGTGCCAGCAGCCAAACAGGTTACAATCAGCCCCAGCATTTT. Protein: CASSQTGYNQPQHF.

The V call is TRBV29-1, the J call TRBJ2-7, with TRBD1 matching 9 bases. V trimming: 4 bases; J trimming: 5 bases; junction bases outside the gene matches: 12. Germline V gene sequence: CDR1 SQVTM, CDR2 ANQGSEA. The CDR3 has 15 residues. CDR3 sequence: CSVGGNRDRVHEQYF. For the CDR3, the DNA is TGCAGCGTTGGGGGGAACCGGGACAGGGTCCACGAGCAGTACTTC.

This rearrangement joins TRBV18 to TRBJ2-3; TRBD1 aligns across 7 bases. V was pared by 2 bases and J by 2 bases, with 7 bases of the junction left unmatched. The CDR3 covers 16 residues. The V gene's germline CDR1 is KGHSH and CDR2 LQKENI. The CDR3 DNA sequence: TGTGCCAGCTCACCATTGACAGGGACCATCACAGATACGCAGTATTTT. Its protein product is CASSPLTGTITDTQYF.

V gene TRBV5-6 combines with J gene TRBJ2-7; a weak D match, TRBD1 (6 bases). Germline V gives CDR1 SGHDT, CDR2 YYEEEE. The CDR3 spans 14 residues. V was pared by 4 bases and J by 2 bases, with 13 bases between. CDR3 bases: TGTGCCAGCAGCCCGAACAGGGTTACCTACGAGCAGTACTTC. Translated: CASSPNRVTYEQYF.

In the case of this clone: Other DNA sequences of this sample code for an identical CDR3. This chain uses TRBV5-1 with TRBJ2-3, with 7 bases that match TRBD2. Looked up from germline, CDR1 is SGHRS and CDR2 is YFSETQ. This CDR3 has 14 residues. V trimming: 0 bases; J trimming: 3 bases; junction bases outside the gene matches: 1. The CDR3 coding sequence is TGCGCCAGCAGCTTGGGCGGGAGAACAGATACGCAGTATTTT. Translation: CASSLGGRTDTQYF.

The chain joins TRBV18 to TRBJ2-1; TRBD2 matches at 11 bases. Unmatched junction bases numbered 3, after V lost 3 bases and J lost 2 bases. Germline loops: CDR1 KGHSH, CDR2 LQKENI. This CDR3 contains 16 residues. Here the CDR3 DNA reads TGTGCCAGCTCACCGGTACTAGCGGGAGCCTACAATGAGCAGTTCTTC. As protein: CASSPVLAGAYNEQFF.

The genes are TRBV7-9 and TRBJ1-2; 11 bases align to TRBD1. V was pared by 5 bases and J by 1 base, with 3 bases of the junction left unmatched. Germline V gives CDR1 SEHNR, CDR2 FQNEAQ (reference sequence). The CDR3 contains 15 residues. The CDR3 sequence is CASSRTGGSNYGYTF. The CDR3 DNA reads as TGTGCCAGCAGCCGGACAGGGGGCAGTAACTATGGCTACACCTTC. Supplemented by reference TRBV7-9 and TRBJ1-2, the full variable domain reads DTGVSQNPRHKITKRGQNVTFRCDPISEHNRLYWYRQTLGQGPEFLTYFQNEAQLEKSRLLSDRFSAERPKGSFSTLEIQRTEQGDSAMYLCASSRTGGSNYGYTFGSGTRLTVV.

In this sample, this clone turned up a few times. This chain links TRBV10-3 with TRBJ2-5; D remains unclear. V lost 4 bases, J lost 4 bases, and 7 bases lay in between. The CDR3 extends over 12 amino acids. Germline CDR1 is ENHRY and CDR2 is SYGVKD. CDR3 DNA: TGTGCCATCAGTGTTGGGGTAGAGACCCAGTACTTC. It encodes CAISVGVETQYF.

The V and J genes are TRBV2 and TRBJ2-2, with D maybe TRBD2 (5 bases). The CDR3 loop spans 14 amino acids. The V gene lost 7 bases and the J gene lost 0 bases, with 9 bases spanning the gap. Germline V gene lookup returns CDR1 SNHLY and CDR2 FYNNEI. The CDR3 DNA reads TGTGCCAGCAAGGAGCGGACGAACACCGGGGAGCTGTTTTTT. Translated, it gives CASKERTNTGELFF.

CDR3 DNA sequence: TGTGCCACCAGCAGAGTAAGAAGGGGGGGAGGGTACCAAGAGACCCAGTACTTC. This sequence encodes CATSRVRRGGGYQETQYF. This chain links TRBV15 with TRBJ2-5, with D possibly TRBD2 on 7 matching bases. The germline gives CDR1 LNHNV, CDR2 YYDKDF (reference sequence). V was pared by 1 base and J by 0 bases, with 18 bases between. This CDR3 comprises 18 residues.

V usage is TRBV11-3 and J usage is TRBJ1-1, with D unclear. V was trimmed by 1 base and J by 4 bases, leaving 16 bases between them. The CDR3 is 16 residues long. Looked up from germline, CDR1 is SGHNT and CDR2 is YENEEA. The CDR3 sequence is CASSLGGTAIPTEAFF. DNA of the CDR3: TGTGCCAGCAGCTTAGGAGGTACGGCGATCCCCACTGAAGCTTTCTTT.

The chain joins TRBV5-1 to TRBJ2-3; 10 positions match TRBD2. The CDR3 runs to 15 residues. J was trimmed by 3 bases and V by 0 bases; bases with no gene match: 1. Germline V gene data show CDR1 as SGHRS and CDR2 as YFSETQ. The CDR3 sequence: CASSLASGRTDTQYF. CDR3 DNA: TGCGCCAGCAGCTTGGCTAGCGGGAGAACAGATACGCAGTATTTT.

V usage is TRBV11-2 and J usage is TRBJ1-1; D is possibly TRBD1 (6 bases). This CDR3 has 15 amino acids. Germline values: CDR1 SGHAT, CDR2 FQNNGV. The V end lost 1 base, the J end lost 3 bases, and 12 bases lay between the germline ends. Here the CDR3 reads CASSLGDWTDTEAFF. The CDR3 bases are TGTGCCAGCAGCTTAGGGGACTGGACAGACACTGAAGCTTTCTTT.

This chain links TRBV11-3 with TRBJ2-7, with D hard to call. Germline CDR1 and CDR2: SGHNT and YENEEA. The CDR3 extends over 13 amino acids. Trimming took 3 bases from V and 3 from J, leaving 9 bases between them. The CDR3 DNA reads as TGTGCCAGCAGCTTTTCCCGCAACTACGAGCAGTACTTC. This codes for CASSFSRNYEQYF. Variable domain in full (rest from reference TRBV11-3 and TRBJ2-7): EAGVVQSPRYKIIEKKQPVAFWCNPISGHNTLYWYLQNLGQGPELLIRYENEEAVDDSQLPKDRFSAERLKGVDSTLKIQPAELGDSAVYLCASSFSRNYEQYFGPGTRLTVT.

V is TRBV11-2 and J is TRBJ1-2; D gene ambiguous. Germline lookup yields CDR1 SGHAT and CDR2 FQNNGV. The CDR3 loop spans 15 amino acids. The V end was cut by 1 base, the J end by 2 bases, with 11 bases between. The CDR3 bases are TGTGCCAGCAGCTTAGGGTCCGCGGGGAACTATGGCTACACCTTC. Its translation: CASSLGSAGNYGYTF.

CDR3: CASSTTSKGAEAFF. CDR3 nucleotide sequence: TGTGCCAGCAGCACGACCTCTAAAGGGGCTGAAGCTTTCTTT. The V call is TRBV11-2, the J call TRBJ1-1, with a possible D match to TRBD1 (5 bases). The CDR3 is 14 residues long. Germline CDR1 SGHAT, CDR2 FQNNGV. V shed 5 bases and J shed 6 bases, with 16 bases lying between them.